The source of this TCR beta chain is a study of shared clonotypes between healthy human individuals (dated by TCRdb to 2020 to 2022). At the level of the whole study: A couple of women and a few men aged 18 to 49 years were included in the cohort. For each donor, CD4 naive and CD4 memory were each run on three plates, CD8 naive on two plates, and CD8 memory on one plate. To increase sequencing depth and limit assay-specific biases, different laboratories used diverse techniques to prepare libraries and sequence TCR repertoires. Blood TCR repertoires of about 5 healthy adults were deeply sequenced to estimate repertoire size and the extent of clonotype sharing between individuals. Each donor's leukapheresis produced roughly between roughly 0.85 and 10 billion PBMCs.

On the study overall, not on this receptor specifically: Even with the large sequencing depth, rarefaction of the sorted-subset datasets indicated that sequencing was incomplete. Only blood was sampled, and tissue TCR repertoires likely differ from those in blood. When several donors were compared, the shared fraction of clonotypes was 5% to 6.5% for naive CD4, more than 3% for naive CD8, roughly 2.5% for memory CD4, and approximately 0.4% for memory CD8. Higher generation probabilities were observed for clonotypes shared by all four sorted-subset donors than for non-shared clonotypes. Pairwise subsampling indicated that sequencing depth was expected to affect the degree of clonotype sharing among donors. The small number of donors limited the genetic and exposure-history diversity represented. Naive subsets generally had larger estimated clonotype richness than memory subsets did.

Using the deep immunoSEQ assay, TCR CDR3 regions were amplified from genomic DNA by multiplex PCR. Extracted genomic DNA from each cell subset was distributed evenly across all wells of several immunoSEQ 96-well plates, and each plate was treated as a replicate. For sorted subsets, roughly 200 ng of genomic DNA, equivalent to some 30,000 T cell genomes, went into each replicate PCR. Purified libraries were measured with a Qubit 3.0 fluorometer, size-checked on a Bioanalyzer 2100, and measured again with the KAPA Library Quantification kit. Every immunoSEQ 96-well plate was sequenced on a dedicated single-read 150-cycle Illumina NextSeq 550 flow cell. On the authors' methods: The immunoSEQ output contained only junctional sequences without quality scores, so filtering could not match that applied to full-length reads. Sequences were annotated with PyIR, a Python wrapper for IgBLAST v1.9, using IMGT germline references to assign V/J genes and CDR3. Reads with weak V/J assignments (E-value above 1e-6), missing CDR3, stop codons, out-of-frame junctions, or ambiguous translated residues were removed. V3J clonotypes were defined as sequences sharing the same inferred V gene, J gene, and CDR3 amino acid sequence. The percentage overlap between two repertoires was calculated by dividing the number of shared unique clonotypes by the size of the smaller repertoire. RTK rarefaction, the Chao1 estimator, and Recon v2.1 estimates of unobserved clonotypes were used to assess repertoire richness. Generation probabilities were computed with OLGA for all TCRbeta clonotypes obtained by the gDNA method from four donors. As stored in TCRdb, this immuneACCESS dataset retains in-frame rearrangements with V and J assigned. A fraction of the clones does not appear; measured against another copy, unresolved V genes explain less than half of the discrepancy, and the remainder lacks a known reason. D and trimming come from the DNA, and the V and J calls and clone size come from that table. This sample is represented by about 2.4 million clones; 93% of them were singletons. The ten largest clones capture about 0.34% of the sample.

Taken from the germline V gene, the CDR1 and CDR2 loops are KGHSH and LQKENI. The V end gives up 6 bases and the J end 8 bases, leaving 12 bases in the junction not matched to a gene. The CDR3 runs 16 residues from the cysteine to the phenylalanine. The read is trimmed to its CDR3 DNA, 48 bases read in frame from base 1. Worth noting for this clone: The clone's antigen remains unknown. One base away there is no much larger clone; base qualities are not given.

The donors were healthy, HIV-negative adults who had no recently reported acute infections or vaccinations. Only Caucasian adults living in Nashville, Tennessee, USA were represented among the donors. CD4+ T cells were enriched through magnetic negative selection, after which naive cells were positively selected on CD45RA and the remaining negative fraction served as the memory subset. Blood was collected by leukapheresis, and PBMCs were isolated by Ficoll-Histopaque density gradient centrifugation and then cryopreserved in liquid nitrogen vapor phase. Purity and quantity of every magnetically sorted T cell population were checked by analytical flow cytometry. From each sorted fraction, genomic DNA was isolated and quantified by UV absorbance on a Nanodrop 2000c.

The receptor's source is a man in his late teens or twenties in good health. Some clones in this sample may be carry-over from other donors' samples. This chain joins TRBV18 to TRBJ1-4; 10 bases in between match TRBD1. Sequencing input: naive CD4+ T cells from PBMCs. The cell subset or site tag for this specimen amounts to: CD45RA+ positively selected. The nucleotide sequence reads TGTGCCAGCTCGTCTCCGGGACAGGGGTCTCAGGAAAAACTGTTTTTT. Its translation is CASSSPGQGSQEKLFF.